This passage covers 11 T cell receptor beta chains from one sample sequenced in a study of tumor-infiltrating lymphocytes in primary liver carcinoma. A constant-region primer served to make TCR beta cDNA from around 540 ng total RNA. It was through three nested multiplex PCR rounds of slightly modified ARM-PCR that TCR beta libraries arose. The first two PCR rounds, roughly 10 cycles each, used TRBV1-TRBV30 forward primers and a C-beta reverse primer. From the multiplex PCR reads, TCRdb called clonotypes with MiXCR, one entry per CDR3 protein. The sample records tens of thousands of distinct CDR3 sequences, about two thirds being singletons. For each extraction, RNA and DNA were obtained together from approximately 20-30 mg of unsorted bulk tissue. The specimen sequenced was liver tumor tissue from sampling region 5. Subset here: tumor region T5, tumor centre. The receptor set was obtained from a man between 35 and 55 years old with primary liver carcinoma and hepatitis B virus infection.

The V gene is TRBV4-2, the J gene TRBJ2-7; D not certain. V was cut by 1 base and J by 6 bases, with 22 bases left in between. Germline assignment: CDR1 LGHNA and CDR2 YNFKEQ. The CDR3 has 17 amino acids. CDR3 in DNA: TGTGCCAGCAGCCAAGCAGGTCCCCCCCGGTGGCCTGGCGAGCAGTACTTC. This codes for CASSQAGPPRWPGEQYF.

On this clonotype itself: The CDR3 end shows no conserved phenylalanine or tryptophan, and so a read error is likely. The chain recombines TRBV5-1 with TRBJ1-2; TRBD1 agrees at 7 bases. The CDR3 runs 15 residues. The V gene end was trimmed by 5 bases and the J gene end by 3 bases; junction bases not matched to a gene: 10. CDR1 SGHRS and CDR2 YFSETQ come from the germline V gene. CDR3 bases: TGCGCCAGCAGATTGCAACACACAGGGGACTATGGCTACACCTTG. Translation gives CASRLQHTGDYGYTL.

On this clonotype: The junction differs from germline at one of its ends, possibly a read error. The V call is TRBV6-1, the J call TRBJ1-1, with a weak D call TRBD1 (6 bases). The CDR3 consists of 14 residues. CDR1 is MNHNS, CDR2 SASEGT, per germline. In nucleotides, the CDR3 is TGTGCCAGCAACGATAGGACGGGGGCTCCTGAAACTTTCTTT. This gives the protein CASNDRTGAPETFF.

The gene calls are TRBV6-2 or TRBV6-3 and TRBJ2-1; 9 bases line up with TRBD2. This CDR3 is 17 amino acids long. CDR1 is MNHEY and CDR2 is SVGEGT in the germline V gene. V was pared by 3 bases and J by 8 bases, with 14 bases of the junction left unmatched. CDR3 nucleotide sequence: TGTGCCAGCAGTTATGATTTCCGGCGGGGGGGGTCCTATGAGCAGTTCTTC. Its translation: CASSYDFRRGGSYEQFF.

On this clonotype: This may arise from a read error, as a much more abundant clone is one base away. This rearrangement joins TRBV30 to TRBJ2-3; 7 positions match TRBD2. There are 15 residues in the CDR3. Germline V gives CDR1 GTSNPN, CDR2 SVGIG (reference sequence). In DNA, the CDR3 is TGTGCCTGGAGTAAATTGGCGGGGGTCACAGATACGCGGTATTTT. It codes for CAWSKLAGVTDTRYF.

The DNA of the CDR3 is TGCAGCACATTGGGACTAGCGGGATTCTACGAGCAGTACTTC. It codes for CSTLGLAGFYEQYF. V and J are TRBV29-1 and TRBJ2-7; TRBD2 matches 13 bases. Trimming took 8 bases from V and 3 from J; bases not matched to a gene: 7. The CDR3 length is 14 residues. The V gene's germline CDR1 is SQVTM and CDR2 ANQGSEA.

This clonotype was recorded only once. The genes are TRBV2 and TRBJ2-2; no reliable D call. V was pared by 6 bases and J by 7 bases, with 18 bases between. The CDR3 covers 15 residues. The V gene's germline CDR1 is SNHLY and CDR2 FYNNEI. As DNA, the CDR3 is TGTGCCAGCAGGCCCGACTGGAGCCGAGGCGGGGAGCTGTTTTTT. It is translated as CASRPDWSRGGELFF.

The sample holds many counts of this clonotype. J is TRBJ2-6 and V is TRBV6-5; D ambiguous. V shed 7 bases and J shed 0 bases, with 10 bases lying between them. CDR3 size: 15 residues. CDR1 is MNHEY, CDR2 SVGAGI, per germline. CDR3 sequence: CASTNRRSGANVLTF. DNA for the CDR3: TGTGCCAGCACCAACCGTCGCTCTGGGGCCAACGTCCTGACTTTC.

The gene calls are TRBV7-2 and TRBJ2-3, with TRBD2 identical over 7 bases. Germline CDR1 SGHTA, CDR2 FQGNSA. This CDR3 region has 17 residues. V lost 3 bases to trimming and J lost 1 base; unmatched junction nucleotides: 10. This CDR3 is CASSFSSGMGGTDTQYF. Here the CDR3 DNA reads TGTGCCAGCAGCTTTTCCAGCGGGATGGGGGGCACAGATACGCAGTATTTT.

With respect to this clonotype: Germline and junction disagree at one end, which may indicate a read error. The CDR3 loop is CASSWSRTGDETRYF. The CDR3, as DNA: TGCGCCAGCAGTTGGTCCCGGACAGGGGATGAGACCCGGTACTTC. V is TRBV5-1 and J is TRBJ2-5; 9 bases are shared with TRBD1. Germline values: CDR1 SGHRS, CDR2 YFSETQ. The CDR3 spans 15 residues.

As concerns this clonotype: One end of the junction does not line up with germline, which may come from a read error. This rearrangement joins TRBV6-5 to TRBJ2-6, with D possibly TRBD1 on 5 matching bases. Germline CDR1 is MNHEY and CDR2 is SVGAGI. This CDR3 contains 12 residues. The CDR3 DNA is TGTGCCAGCTGCTCTGGGGCCAACGTCCTGGCTTTC. Its translation is CASCSGANVLAF.